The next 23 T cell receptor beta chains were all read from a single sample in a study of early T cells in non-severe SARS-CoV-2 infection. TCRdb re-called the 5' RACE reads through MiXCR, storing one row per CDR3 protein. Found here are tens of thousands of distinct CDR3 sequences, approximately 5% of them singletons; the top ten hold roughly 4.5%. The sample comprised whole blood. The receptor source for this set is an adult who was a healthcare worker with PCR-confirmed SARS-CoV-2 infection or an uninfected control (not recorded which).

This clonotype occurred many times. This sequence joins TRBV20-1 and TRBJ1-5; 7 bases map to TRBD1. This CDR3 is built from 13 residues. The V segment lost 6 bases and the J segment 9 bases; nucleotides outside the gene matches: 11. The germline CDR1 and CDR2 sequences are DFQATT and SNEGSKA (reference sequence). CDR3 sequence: CSAPGQAEGPQHF. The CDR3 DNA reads TGCAGTGCCCCCGGACAGGCCGAAGGGCCCCAGCATTTT.

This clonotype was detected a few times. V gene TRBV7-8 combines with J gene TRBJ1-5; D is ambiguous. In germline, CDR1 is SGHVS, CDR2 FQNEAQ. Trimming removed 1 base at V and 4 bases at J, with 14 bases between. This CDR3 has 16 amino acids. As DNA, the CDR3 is TGTGCCAGCAGCTTAGAATCAGGACGGGAGAATCAGCCCCAGCATTTT. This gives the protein CASSLESGRENQPQHF.

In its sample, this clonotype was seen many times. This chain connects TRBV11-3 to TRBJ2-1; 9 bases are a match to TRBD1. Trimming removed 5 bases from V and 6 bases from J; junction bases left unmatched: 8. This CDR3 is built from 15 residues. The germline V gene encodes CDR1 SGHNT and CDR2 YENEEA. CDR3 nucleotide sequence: TGTGCCAGCAGCGGGGACAGGGTTTGGGGCAATGAGCAGTTCTTC. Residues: CASSGDRVWGNEQFF.

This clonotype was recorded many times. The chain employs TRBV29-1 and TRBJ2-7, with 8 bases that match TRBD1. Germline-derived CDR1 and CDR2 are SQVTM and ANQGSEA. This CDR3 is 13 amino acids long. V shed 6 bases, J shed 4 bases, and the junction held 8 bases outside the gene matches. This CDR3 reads CSVGRGPGYEQYF. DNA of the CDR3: TGCAGCGTGGGCAGGGGGCCGGGGTACGAGCAGTACTTC.

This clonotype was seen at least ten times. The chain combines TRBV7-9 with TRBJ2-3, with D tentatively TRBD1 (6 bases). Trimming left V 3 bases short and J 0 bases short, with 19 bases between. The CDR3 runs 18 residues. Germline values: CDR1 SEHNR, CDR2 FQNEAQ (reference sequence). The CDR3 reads CASSLKQGLYPSTDTQYF. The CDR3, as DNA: TGTGCCAGCAGCTTGAAACAGGGTCTTTACCCTAGCACAGATACGCAGTATTTT.

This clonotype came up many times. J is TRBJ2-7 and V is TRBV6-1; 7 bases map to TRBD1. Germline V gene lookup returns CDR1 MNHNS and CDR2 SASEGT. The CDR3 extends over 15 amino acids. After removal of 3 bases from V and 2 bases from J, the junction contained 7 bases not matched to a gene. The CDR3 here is CASSDYSGQTYEQYF. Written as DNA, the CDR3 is TGTGCCAGCAGTGACTACTCGGGACAGACCTACGAGCAGTACTTC.

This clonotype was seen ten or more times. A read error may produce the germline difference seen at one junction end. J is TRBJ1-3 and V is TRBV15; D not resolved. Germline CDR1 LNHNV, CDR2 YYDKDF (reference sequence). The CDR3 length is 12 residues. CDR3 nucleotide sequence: TGTGCCACCAGCATCGGCAGGACGGGAAAGAGGTTT. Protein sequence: CATSIGRTGKRF.

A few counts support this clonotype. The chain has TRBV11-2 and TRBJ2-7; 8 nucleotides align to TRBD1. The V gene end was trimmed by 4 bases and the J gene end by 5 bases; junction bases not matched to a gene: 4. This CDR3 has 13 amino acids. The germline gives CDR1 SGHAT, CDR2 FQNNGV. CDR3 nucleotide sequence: TGTGCCAGCAGCTCCCGACAGGGGAACGAGCAGTACTTC. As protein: CASSSRQGNEQYF.

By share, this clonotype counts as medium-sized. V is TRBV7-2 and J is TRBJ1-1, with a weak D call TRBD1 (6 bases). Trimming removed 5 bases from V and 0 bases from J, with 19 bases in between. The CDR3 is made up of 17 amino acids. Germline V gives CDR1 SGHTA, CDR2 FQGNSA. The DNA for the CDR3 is TGTGCCAGCAGCCCCTCGTGGGGCGGACAGATGAACACTGAAGCTTTCTTT. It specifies CASSPSWGGQMNTEAFF.

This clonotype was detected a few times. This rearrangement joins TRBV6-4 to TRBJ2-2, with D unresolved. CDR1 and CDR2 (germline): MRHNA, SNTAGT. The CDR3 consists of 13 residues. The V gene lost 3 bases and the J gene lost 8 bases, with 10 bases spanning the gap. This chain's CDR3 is CASSERLSGELFF. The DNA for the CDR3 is TGTGCCAGCAGTGAACGGCTGTCGGGGGAGCTGTTTTTT.

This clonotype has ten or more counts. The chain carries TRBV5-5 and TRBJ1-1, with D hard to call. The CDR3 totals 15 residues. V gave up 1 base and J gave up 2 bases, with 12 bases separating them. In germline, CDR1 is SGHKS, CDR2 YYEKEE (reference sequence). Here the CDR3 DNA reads TGTGCCAGCAGCTTGACCTCCGGCGGAAACACTGAAGCTTTCTTT. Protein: CASSLTSGGNTEAFF.

The CDR3 DNA reads as TGTGCCAGTAGAGACAGGGGGAATGAAAAACTGTTTTTT. This encodes CASRDRGNEKLFF. The rearrangement links TRBV19 to TRBJ1-4; 9 bases map to TRBD1. This CDR3 spans 13 amino acids. CDR1 LNHDA and CDR2 SQIVND come from the germline V gene (reference sequence). V was clipped by 6 bases and J by 5 bases; unmatched bases: 1.

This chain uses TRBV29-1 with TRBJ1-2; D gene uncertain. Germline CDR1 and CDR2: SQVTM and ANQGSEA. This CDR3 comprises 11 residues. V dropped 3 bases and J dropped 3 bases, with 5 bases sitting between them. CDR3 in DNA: TGCAGCGTTGAGAGAGACTATGGCTACACCTTC. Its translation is CSVERDYGYTF. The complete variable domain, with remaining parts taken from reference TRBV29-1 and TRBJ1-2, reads SAVISQKPSRDICQRGTSLTIQCQVDSQVTMMFWYRQQPGQSLTLIATANQGSEATYESGFVIDKFPISRPNLTFSTLTVSNMSPEDSSIYLCSVERDYGYTFGSGTRLTVV.

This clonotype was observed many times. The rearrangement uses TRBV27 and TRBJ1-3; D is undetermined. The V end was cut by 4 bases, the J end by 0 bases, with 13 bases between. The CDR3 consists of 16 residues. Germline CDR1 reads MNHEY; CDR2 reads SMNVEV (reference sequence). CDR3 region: CASSSPSTSSGNTIYF. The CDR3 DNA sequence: TGTGCCAGCAGTTCCCCCTCGACTAGCTCTGGAAACACCATATATTTT.

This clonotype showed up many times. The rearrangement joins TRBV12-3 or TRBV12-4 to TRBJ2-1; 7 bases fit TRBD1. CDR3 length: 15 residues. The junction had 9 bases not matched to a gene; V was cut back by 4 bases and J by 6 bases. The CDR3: CASSSGTVGRNEQFF. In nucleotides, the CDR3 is TGTGCCAGCAGTTCCGGGACAGTGGGCCGCAATGAGCAGTTCTTC.

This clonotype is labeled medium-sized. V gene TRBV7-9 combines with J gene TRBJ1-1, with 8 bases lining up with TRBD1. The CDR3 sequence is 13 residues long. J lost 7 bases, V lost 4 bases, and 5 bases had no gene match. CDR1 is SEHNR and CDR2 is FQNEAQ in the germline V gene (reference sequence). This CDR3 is CASSSQTGGEAFF. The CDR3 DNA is TGTGCCAGCAGCTCGCAAACAGGGGGTGAAGCTTTCTTT.

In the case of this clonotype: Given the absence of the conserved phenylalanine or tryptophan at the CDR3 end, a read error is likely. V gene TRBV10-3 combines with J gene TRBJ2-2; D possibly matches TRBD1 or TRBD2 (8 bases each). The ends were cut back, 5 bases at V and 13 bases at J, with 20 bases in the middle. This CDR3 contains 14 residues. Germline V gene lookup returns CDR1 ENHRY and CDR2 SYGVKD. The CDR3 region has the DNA TGTGCCATCAGTCCCTCAGGGGGCGGGAGGCCGCTGTTTATT. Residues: CAISPSGGGRPLFI.

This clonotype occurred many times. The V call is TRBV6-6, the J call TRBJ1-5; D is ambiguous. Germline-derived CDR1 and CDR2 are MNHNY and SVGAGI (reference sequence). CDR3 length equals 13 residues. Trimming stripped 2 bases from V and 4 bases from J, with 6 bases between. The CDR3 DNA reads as TGTGCCAGCAGTTACGAGGAAAATCAGCCCCAGCATTTT. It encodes CASSYEENQPQHF.

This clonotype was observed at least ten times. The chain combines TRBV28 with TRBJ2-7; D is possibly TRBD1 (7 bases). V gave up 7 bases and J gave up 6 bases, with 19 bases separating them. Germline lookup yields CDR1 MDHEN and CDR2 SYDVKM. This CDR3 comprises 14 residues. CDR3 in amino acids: CASKTDREVSEQYF. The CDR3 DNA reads TGTGCCAGCAAGACTGACAGGGAGGTTTCCGAGCAGTACTTC.

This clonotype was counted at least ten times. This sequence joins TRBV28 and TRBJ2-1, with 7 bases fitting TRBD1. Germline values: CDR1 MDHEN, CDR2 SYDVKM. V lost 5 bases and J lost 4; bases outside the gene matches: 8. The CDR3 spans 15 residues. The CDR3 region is CASSPIDRVYNEQFF. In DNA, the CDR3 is TGTGCCAGCAGTCCGATAGACAGGGTATACAATGAGCAGTTCTTC.

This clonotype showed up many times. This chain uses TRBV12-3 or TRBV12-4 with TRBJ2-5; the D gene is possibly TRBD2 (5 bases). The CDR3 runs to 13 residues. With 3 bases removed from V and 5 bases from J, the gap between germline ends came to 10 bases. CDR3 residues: CASSFGVGETQYF. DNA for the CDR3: TGTGCCAGCAGTTTCGGGGTTGGGGAGACCCAGTACTTC.

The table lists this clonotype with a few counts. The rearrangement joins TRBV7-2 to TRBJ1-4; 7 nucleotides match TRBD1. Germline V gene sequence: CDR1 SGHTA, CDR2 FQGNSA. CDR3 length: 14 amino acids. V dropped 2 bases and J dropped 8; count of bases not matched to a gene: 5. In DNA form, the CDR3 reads TGTGCCAGCAGCTTAAACAGGGGAGAGGAAAAACTGTTTTTT. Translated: CASSLNRGEEKLFF.

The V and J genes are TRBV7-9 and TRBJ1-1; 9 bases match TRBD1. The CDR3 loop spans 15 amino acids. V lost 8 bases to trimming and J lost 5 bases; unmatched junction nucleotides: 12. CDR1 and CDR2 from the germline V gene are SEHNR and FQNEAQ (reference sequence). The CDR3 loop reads CASSLSGQGRTEAFF. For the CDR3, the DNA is TGTGCCAGCTCGCTTAGCGGACAGGGGAGGACTGAAGCTTTCTTT.